Presented here are 7 T cell receptor beta chains from one specimen sequenced in a study of early T cells in non-severe SARS-CoV-2 infection. TCRdb analysed the 5' RACE reads with MiXCR anew, one entry per CDR3 protein. The table lists about 77,000 distinct CDR3 sequences, 8.5% to 10% of them singletons. The sample was whole blood. The receptors were sampled from an adult who was a healthcare worker with PCR-confirmed SARS-CoV-2 infection or an uninfected control (not recorded which).

V gene TRBV7-9 combines with J gene TRBJ2-7; perhaps D is TRBD1 or TRBD2 (5 bases each). The germline V gene encodes CDR1 SEHNR and CDR2 FQNEAQ (reference sequence). Deletions cut 7 bases from V and 1 base from J, with 14 bases between. The CDR3 consists of 14 residues. CDR3 protein: CASTPPGRSYEQYF. The CDR3 DNA sequence: TGTGCCAGCACCCCTCCGGGACGGTCCTACGAGCAGTACTTC.

This clonotype was counted only a few times. The chain recombines TRBV5-1 with TRBJ1-1; no clear D gene. Germline CDR1 and CDR2: SGHRS and YFSETQ. The CDR3 runs to 13 residues. The germline V and J ends were trimmed by 1 base and 1 base, with 5 bases remaining between them. Written as DNA, the CDR3 is TGCGCCAGCAGCTTGCACGGGAACACTGAAGCTTTCTTT. This gives the protein CASSLHGNTEAFF.

The rearrangement joins TRBV18 to TRBJ2-1; D gene unclear. CDR1 and CDR2 (germline): KGHSH, LQKENI. CDR3 size: 16 residues. The V end lost 6 bases, the J end lost 4 bases, and 19 bases lay between the germline ends. Here the CDR3 reads CASSHSSPRVYNEQFF. CDR3 nucleotides: TGTGCCAGCTCCCATAGTAGTCCTCGGGTTTACAATGAGCAGTTCTTC. Based on the CDR3 plus reference TRBV18 and TRBJ2-1, the full variable domain is NAGVMQNPRHLVRRRGQEARLRCSPMKGHSHVYWYRQLPEEGLKFMVYLQKENIIDESGMPKERFSAEFPKEGPSILRIQQVVRGDSAAYFCASSHSSPRVYNEQFFGPGTRLTVL.

This clonotype came up many times. The chain couples TRBV24-1 to TRBJ2-1; 10 nucleotides align to TRBD2. Germline lookup yields CDR1 KGHDR and CDR2 SFDVKD. Germline trimming cut 1 base from V and 12 bases from J; bases unmatched to any gene: 17. The CDR3 consists of 18 residues. This CDR3 is CATSDFDGRASGSPGQFF. The DNA of the CDR3 is TGTGCCACCAGTGATTTCGACGGGAGAGCTAGCGGGAGCCCTGGGCAGTTCTTC.

This clonotype was seen only a few times. The chain employs TRBV28 and TRBJ2-4; D perhaps matches TRBD1 (6 bases). This CDR3 spans 16 amino acids. V was trimmed by 2 bases and J by 4 bases, leaving 15 bases between them. The V gene's germline CDR1 is MDHEN and CDR2 SYDVKM. The CDR3 sequence: CASSLAAGVEKNIQYF. The CDR3 DNA reads as TGTGCCAGCAGTTTAGCGGCAGGGGTTGAAAAAAACATTCAGTACTTC.

This clonotype has ten or more counts. The chain joins TRBV6-6 to TRBJ2-4, with 7 bases aligning to TRBD2. This CDR3 is 15 amino acids long. V lost 5 bases and J lost 6; bases outside the gene matches: 10. Germline assignment: CDR1 MNHNY and CDR2 SVGAGI (reference sequence). The DNA of the CDR3 is TGTGCCAGCAGTCCTTACCGGGGGGAGGGAAACATTCAGTACTTC. Translation: CASSPYRGEGNIQYF.

In this sample, this clonotype turned up many times. The rearrangement links TRBV4-2 to TRBJ2-3, with 8 positions matching TRBD2. Per the germline V gene, CDR1 is LGHNA and CDR2 is YNFKEQ. There are 16 residues in the CDR3. Trimming took 1 base from V and 3 from J; bases not matched to a gene: 6. CDR3 nucleotides: TGTGCCAGCAGCCAAGTCCCAGCGGGAGCGACAGATACGCAGTATTTT. Amino acid sequence: CASSQVPAGATDTQYF.